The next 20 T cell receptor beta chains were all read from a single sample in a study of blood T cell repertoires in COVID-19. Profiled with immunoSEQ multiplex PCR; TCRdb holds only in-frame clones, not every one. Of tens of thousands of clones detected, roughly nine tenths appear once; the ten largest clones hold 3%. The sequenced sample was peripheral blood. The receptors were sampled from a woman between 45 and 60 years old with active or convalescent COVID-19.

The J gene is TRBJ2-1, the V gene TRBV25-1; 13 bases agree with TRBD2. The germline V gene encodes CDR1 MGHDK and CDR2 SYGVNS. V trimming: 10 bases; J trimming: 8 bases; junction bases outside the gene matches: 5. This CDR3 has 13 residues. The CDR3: CATRLAGGDEQFF. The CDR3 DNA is TGTGCCACCAGACTAGCGGGGGGCGATGAGCAGTTCTTC.

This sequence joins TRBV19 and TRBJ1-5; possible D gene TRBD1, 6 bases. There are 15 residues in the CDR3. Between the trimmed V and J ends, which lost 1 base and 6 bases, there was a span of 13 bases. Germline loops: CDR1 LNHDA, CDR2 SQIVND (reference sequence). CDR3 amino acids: CASSIAPRGGQPQHF. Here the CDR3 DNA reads TGTGCCAGTAGTATAGCACCCAGGGGCGGTCAGCCCCAGCATTTT. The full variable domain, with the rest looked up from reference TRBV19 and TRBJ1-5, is DGGITQSPKYLFRKEGQNVTLSCEQNLNHDAMYWYRQDPGQGLRLIYYSQIVNDFQKGDIAEGYSVSREKKESFPLTVTSAQKNPTAFYLCASSIAPRGGQPQHFGDGTRLSIL.

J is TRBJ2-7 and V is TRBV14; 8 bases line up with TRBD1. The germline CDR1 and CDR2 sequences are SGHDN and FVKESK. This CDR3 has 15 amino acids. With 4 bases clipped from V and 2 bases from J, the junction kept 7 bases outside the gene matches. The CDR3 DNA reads TGTGCCAGCAGCCGATCAGGGGGCCCTACCTACGAGCAGTACTTC. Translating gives CASSRSGGPTYEQYF.

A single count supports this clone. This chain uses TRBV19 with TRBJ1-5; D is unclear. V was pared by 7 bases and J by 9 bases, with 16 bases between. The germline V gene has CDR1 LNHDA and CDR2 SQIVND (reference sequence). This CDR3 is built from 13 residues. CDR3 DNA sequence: TGTGCCAGTACTTGGGTGACCGGAGGGCCCCAGCATTTT. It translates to CASTWVTGGPQHF.

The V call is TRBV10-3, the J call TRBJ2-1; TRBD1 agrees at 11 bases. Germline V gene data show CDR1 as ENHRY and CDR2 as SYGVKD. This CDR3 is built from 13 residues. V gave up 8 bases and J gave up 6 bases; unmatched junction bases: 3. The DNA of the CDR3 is TGTGCCATCGGGGACAGGGGGTTCAATGAGCAGTTCTTC. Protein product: CAIGDRGFNEQFF.

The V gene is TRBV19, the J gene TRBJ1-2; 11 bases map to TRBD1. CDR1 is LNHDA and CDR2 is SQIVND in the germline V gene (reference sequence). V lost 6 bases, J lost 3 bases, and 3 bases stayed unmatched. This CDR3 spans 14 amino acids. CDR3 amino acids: CASRRDRGDYGYTF. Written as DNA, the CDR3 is TGTGCCAGTAGGAGGGACAGGGGGGACTATGGCTACACCTTC.

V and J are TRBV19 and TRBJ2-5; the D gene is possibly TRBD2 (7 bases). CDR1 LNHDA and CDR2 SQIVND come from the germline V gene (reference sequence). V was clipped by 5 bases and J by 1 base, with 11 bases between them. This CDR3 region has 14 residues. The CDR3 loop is CASSWGGLQETQYF. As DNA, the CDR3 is TGTGCCAGTAGTTGGGGGGGCCTCCAAGAGACCCAGTACTTC.

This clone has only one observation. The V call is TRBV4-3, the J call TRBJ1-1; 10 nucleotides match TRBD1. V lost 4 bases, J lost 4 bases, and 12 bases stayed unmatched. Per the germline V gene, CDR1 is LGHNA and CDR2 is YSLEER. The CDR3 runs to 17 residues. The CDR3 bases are TGCGCCAGCAGCCCGAGGACAGGGGGTCTCGGAGGCACTGAAGCTTTCTTT. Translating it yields CASSPRTGGLGGTEAFF.

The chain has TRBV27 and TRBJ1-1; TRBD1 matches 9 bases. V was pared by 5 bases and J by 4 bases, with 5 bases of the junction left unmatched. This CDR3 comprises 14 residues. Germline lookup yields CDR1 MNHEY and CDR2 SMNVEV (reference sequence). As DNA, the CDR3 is TGTGCCAGCAGTCCGACAGGGGGTACCACTGAAGCTTTCTTT. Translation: CASSPTGGTTEAFF.

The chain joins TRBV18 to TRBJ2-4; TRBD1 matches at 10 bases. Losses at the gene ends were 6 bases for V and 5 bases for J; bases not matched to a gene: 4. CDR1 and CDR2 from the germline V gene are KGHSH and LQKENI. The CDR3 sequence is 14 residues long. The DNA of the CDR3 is TGTGCCAGCTCCCAAGGGACAGGGGAAAACATTCAGTACTTC. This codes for CASSQGTGENIQYF.

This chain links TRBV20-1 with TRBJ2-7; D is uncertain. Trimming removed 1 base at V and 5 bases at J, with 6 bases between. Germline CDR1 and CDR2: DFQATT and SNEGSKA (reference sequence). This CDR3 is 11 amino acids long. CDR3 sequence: CSARGSDEQYF. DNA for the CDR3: TGCAGTGCTAGAGGTTCGGACGAGCAGTACTTC.

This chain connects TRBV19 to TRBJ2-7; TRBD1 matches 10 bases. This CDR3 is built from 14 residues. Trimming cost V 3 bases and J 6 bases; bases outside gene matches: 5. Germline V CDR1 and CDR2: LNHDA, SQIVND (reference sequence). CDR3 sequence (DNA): TGTGCCAGTAGTATGCCGGGACAGGGGACCGAGCAGTACTTC. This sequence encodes CASSMPGQGTEQYF.

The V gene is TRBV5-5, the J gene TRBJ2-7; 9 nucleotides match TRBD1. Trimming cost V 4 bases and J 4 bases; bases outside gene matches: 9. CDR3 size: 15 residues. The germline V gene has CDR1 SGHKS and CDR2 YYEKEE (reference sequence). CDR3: CASSGGQGFSYEQYF. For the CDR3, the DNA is TGTGCCAGCAGCGGGGGACAGGGATTCTCGTACGAGCAGTACTTC.

The CDR3 DNA sequence: TGTGCCAGCAGTGTGGGGACAGGGCATAGCAATCAGCCCCAGCATTTT. This gives the protein CASSVGTGHSNQPQHF. The V gene is TRBV6-1, the J gene TRBJ1-5; 9 bases are shared with TRBD1. The J segment lost 0 bases and the V segment lost 4 bases, leaving 4 bases of the junction unmatched. The germline CDR1 and CDR2 sequences are MNHNS and SASEGT. The CDR3 has 16 residues.

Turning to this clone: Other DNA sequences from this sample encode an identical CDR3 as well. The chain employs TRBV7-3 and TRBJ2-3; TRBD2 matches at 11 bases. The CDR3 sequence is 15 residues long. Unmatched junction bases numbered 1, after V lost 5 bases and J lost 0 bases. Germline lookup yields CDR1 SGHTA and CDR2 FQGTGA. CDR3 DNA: TGTGCCAGCAGCCTAGCGGGGGGAAGCACAGATACGCAGTATTTT. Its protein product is CASSLAGGSTDTQYF. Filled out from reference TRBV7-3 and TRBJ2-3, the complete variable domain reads GAGVSQTPSNKVTEKGKYVELRCDPISGHTALYWYRQSLGQGPEFLIYFQGTGAADDSGLPNDRFFAVRPEGSVSTLKIQRTERGDSAVYLCASSLAGGSTDTQYFGPGTRLTVL.

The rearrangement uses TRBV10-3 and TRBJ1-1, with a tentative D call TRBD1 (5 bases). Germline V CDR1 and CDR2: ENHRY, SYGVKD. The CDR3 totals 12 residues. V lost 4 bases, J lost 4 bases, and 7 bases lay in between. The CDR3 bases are TGTGCCATCAGTGGACAGTTCACTGAAGCTTTCTTT. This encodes CAISGQFTEAFF.

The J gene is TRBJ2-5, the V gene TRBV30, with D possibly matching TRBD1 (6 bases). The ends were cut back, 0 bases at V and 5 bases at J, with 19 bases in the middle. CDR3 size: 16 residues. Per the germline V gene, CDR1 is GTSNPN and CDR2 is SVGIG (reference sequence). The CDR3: CAWSVQGRVKGETQYF. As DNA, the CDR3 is TGTGCCTGGAGTGTACAGGGCAGGGTGAAGGGGGAGACCCAGTACTTC.

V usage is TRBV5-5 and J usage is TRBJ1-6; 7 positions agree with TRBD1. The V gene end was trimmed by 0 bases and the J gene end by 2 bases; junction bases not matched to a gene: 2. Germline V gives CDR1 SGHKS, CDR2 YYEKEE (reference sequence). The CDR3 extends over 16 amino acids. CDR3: CASSLAGTAYNSPLHF. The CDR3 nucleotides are TGTGCCAGCAGCTTGGCGGGGACAGCCTATAATTCACCCCTCCACTTT.

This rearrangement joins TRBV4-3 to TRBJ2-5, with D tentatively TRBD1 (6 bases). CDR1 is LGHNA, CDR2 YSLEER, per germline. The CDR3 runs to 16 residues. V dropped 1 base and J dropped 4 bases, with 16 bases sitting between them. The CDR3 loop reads CASSQVLQGWGETQYF. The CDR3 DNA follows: TGCGCCAGCAGCCAAGTTCTCCAGGGGTGGGGAGAGACCCAGTACTTC.

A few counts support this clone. CDR3 amino acids: CASSSVREGNQPQHF. The CDR3 DNA sequence: TGCGCCAGCAGCTCGGTAAGGGAGGGCAATCAGCCCCAGCATTTT. This chain connects TRBV4-1 to TRBJ1-5, with unresolved D. V was clipped by 5 bases and J by 2 bases, with 13 bases between them. The CDR3 contains 15 residues. Germline V gene data show CDR1 as MGHRA and CDR2 as YSYEKL.